This T cell receptor beta chain was identified during a study of T cell responses to AZD1222 COVID-19 vaccine. Study at large: It was second doses at about 4 or about 12 weeks that were pooled. Study conclusions and caveats: Clonal diversity was possibly underestimated, and white British individuals and females predominated among donors. Repertoires were obtained only post-peak T cell response.

Turning to this clone: Its target is not known.

The CDR3 loop spans 13 amino acids. The germline CDR1 and CDR2 sequences are LGHNA and YNFKEQ. The V end lost 0 bases, the J end lost 7 bases, and 10 bases lay between the germline ends. Sequencing used immunoSEQ multiplex PCR; TCRdb keeps in-frame clones, though not all of them. The sample carries approximately 190,000 clones, 85% to 95% recorded once. V is TRBV4-2 and J is TRBJ2-7; no clear D gene. The sample in question was peripheral blood, obtained on day 0 of AZD1222 vaccination. This TCR derives from an adult in good health. For the CDR3, the DNA is TGTGCCAGCAGCCAAGAGGTTCTCATGGAGCAGTACTTC. It specifies CASSQEVLMEQYF.